This TCR beta chain was recorded in a study of post-analysis software for immune sequencing data. Overall study findings and caveats: In patients, roughly 5 TRBV segments were more frequent than in controls, with TRBV5-6, TRBV5-1 and TRBV20-1 among them.

Every TCR beta cDNA library bore unique molecular identifiers. Each CDR3 protein is one row after TCRdb ran MiXCR on the PCR reads. The table records hundreds of thousands of distinct CDR3 sequences, approximately 53% of them present only once. The CDR3 is 15 amino acids. Germline CDR1 LGHDT, CDR2 YNNKEL (reference sequence). V gave up 4 bases and J gave up 4 bases; unmatched junction bases: 8. About this clonotype: Its antigen is currently unknown.

This receptor was obtained from a girl between 10 and 17 years old with multiple sclerosis. This chain connects TRBV3-1 to TRBJ2-5, with 8 bases matching TRBD2. The sequencing sample was made of blood. The CDR3 region is CASSPRPGRGETQYF. The CDR3 DNA sequence: TGTGCCAGCAGCCCTCGTCCCGGGAGGGGAGAGACCCAGTACTTC.